The 16 T cell receptor beta chains given below trace back to one sample, sequenced in a study of T cells after yellow fever vaccination. Each CDR3 protein gets one entry after TCRdb re-called the 5' RACE reads with MiXCR. The repertoire holds about 150,000 distinct CDR3 sequences, with just over 6.5% as singletons. The material sequenced was CD4+ T cells sorted from PBMCs, taken 10 days after the yellow fever booster vaccination. Receptor source: a young man who received the YFV17D yellow fever vaccine.

This clonotype has a count of ten or more. V usage is TRBV6-1 and J usage is TRBJ2-3; tentative D call: TRBD2 (7 bases). Germline CDR1 is MNHNS and CDR2 is SASEGT. The V end was cut by 6 bases, the J end by 4 bases, with 14 bases between. CDR3 length: 14 residues. In nucleotides, the CDR3 is TGTGCCAGCAGCCGATGGGGGGGCGCAGATACGCAGTATTTT. Its protein is CASSRWGGADTQYF.

This clonotype was observed many times. V is TRBV7-2 and J is TRBJ2-4, with 8 positions matching TRBD1. Germline CDR1 reads SGHTA; CDR2 reads FQGNSA. The CDR3 is 15 amino acids. The V and J ends lost 5 bases and 7 bases, in that order; junction bases with no gene match: 10. CDR3 protein: CASSVSGQGRNIQYF. The CDR3 DNA is TGTGCCAGCAGCGTGAGCGGACAGGGACGGAACATTCAGTACTTC. The variable domain in full, with the rest retrieved from reference TRBV7-2 and TRBJ2-4, is GAGVSQSPSNKVTEKGKDVELRCDPISGHTALYWYRQSLGQGLEFLIYFQGNSAPDKSGLPSDRFSAERTGGSVSTLTIQRTQQEDSAVYLCASSVSGQGRNIQYFGAGTRLSVL.

The chain couples TRBV11-3 to TRBJ2-1; 10 bases are shared with TRBD2. The germline gives CDR1 SGHNT, CDR2 YENEEA. The V segment lost 2 bases and the J segment 7 bases; nucleotides outside the gene matches: 5. This CDR3 is 15 amino acids long. The CDR3: CASSLLGTSDNEQFF. CDR3 DNA sequence: TGTGCCAGCAGCTTACTCGGGACTAGCGATAATGAGCAGTTCTTC.

This clonotype showed up many times. The gene calls are TRBV24-1 and TRBJ2-5; D perhaps matches TRBD2 (6 bases). Germline V CDR1 and CDR2: KGHDR, SFDVKD. Between the trimmed V and J ends, which lost 2 bases and 2 bases, there was a span of 14 bases. This CDR3 region has 16 residues. In nucleotides, the CDR3 is TGTGCCACCAGTGATTCATGGGGAAGCGGGCAAGAGACCCAGTACTTC. This codes for CATSDSWGSGQETQYF.

This clonotype was recorded many times. CDR3 loop: CASSAGTPHSYEQYF. In DNA, the CDR3 is TGTGCCAGCAGCGCCGGGACTCCCCACTCCTACGAGCAGTACTTC. J is TRBJ2-7 and V is TRBV21-1; the listed D gene, TRBD2, was not tested against the DNA. TRBV21-1 represents a pseudogene. The CDR3 is 15 amino acids.

This clonotype came up many times. J is TRBJ2-7 and V is TRBV12-3 or TRBV12-4, with 10 nucleotides matching TRBD2. V dropped 6 bases and J dropped 0; count of bases not matched to a gene: 8. The CDR3 length is 16 residues. The CDR3 spells CASSLRLAGSSYEQYF. The CDR3 DNA reads TGTGCCAGCAGCCTCAGACTAGCGGGCAGCTCCTACGAGCAGTACTTC.

This chain joins TRBV7-9 and TRBJ2-1, with a tentative D call TRBD2 (6 bases). V shed 5 bases and J shed 6 bases, with 11 bases lying between them. Germline assignment: CDR1 SEHNR and CDR2 FQNEAQ (reference sequence). The CDR3 totals 13 residues. The CDR3, as DNA: TGTGCCAGCAGCCCCCAGACTAGCAATGAGCAGTTCTTC. It specifies CASSPQTSNEQFF. The whole variable domain, filled in from reference TRBV7-9 and TRBJ2-1, reads DTGVSQNPRHKITKRGQNVTFRCDPISEHNRLYWYRQTLGQGPEFLTYFQNEAQLEKSRLLSDRFSAERPKGSFSTLEIQRTEQGDSAMYLCASSPQTSNEQFFGPGTRLTVL.

This clonotype appeared many times. V usage is TRBV5-1 and J usage is TRBJ2-5; 7 bases match TRBD1. Trimming took 6 bases from V and 5 from J; bases not matched to a gene: 13. The CDR3 is 15 amino acids. Looked up from germline, CDR1 is SGHRS and CDR2 is YFSETQ. The CDR3 nucleotides read TGCGCCAGCACCGGGGACAGCTCACCCTGGGAGACCCAGTACTTC. The encoded protein is CASTGDSSPWETQYF.

A few counts support this clonotype. For the CDR3, the DNA is TGTGCCTGGAGTGTAAGCCCAGGGCGGACTGAAGCTTTCTTT. This translates into CAWSVSPGRTEAFF. This chain links TRBV30 with TRBJ1-1, with TRBD1 as a possible D gene (5 bases). The CDR3 is 14 amino acids. The V end lost 0 bases, the J end lost 5 bases, and 13 bases lay between the germline ends. Germline loops: CDR1 GTSNPN, CDR2 SVGIG (reference sequence).

This clonotype was observed many times. The V call is TRBV20-1, the J call TRBJ1-5; TRBD1 is a possible D gene (5 bases). V was clipped by 2 bases and J by 4 bases, with 9 bases between them. Germline lookup yields CDR1 DFQATT and CDR2 SNEGSKA (reference sequence). This CDR3 is built from 13 residues. The CDR3 sequence is CSARTDTNQPQHF. The CDR3 nucleotides are TGCAGTGCTAGAACGGACACGAATCAGCCCCAGCATTTT.

This clonotype was seen many times. This sequence joins TRBV6-2 or TRBV6-3 and TRBJ2-2; 7 bases are a match to TRBD2. Germline V CDR1 and CDR2: MNHEY, SVGEGT. The CDR3 has 16 amino acids. J lost 3 bases, V lost 7 bases, and 11 bases had no gene match. CDR3 in DNA: TGTGCCAGCACTTCGGGAGGCGCCCGGCACACCGGGGAGCTGTTTTTT. Translating it yields CASTSGGARHTGELFF.

This clonotype was seen a few times. The V gene is TRBV20-1, the J gene TRBJ1-3, with 7 positions matching TRBD1. Germline CDR1 DFQATT, CDR2 SNEGSKA (reference sequence). The CDR3 runs to 20 residues. Trimming took 0 bases from V and 0 from J; bases not matched to a gene: 17. The CDR3 DNA sequence: TGCAGTGCTAGAGATATGGGCAGGGGGAATCGGGGCTTCTCTGGAAACACCATATATTTT. It translates to CSARDMGRGNRGFSGNTIYF.

Comments on this clonotype: A read error may account for a junction end that differs from germline. J is TRBJ2-3 and V is TRBV20-1; 7 nucleotides align to TRBD2. In germline, CDR1 is DFQATT, CDR2 SNEGSKA (reference sequence). The CDR3 is 16 residues long. Written as DNA, the CDR3 is TGCTGTGCCCCCATGGGCGGCGGGAGAGTCACAGATACGCAGTATTTT. Its translation: CCAPMGGGRVTDTQYF.

The chain joins TRBV6-1 to TRBJ1-3; D gene uncertain. CDR1 MNHNS and CDR2 SASEGT come from the germline V gene. V dropped 6 bases and J dropped 0 bases, with 9 bases sitting between them. The CDR3 sequence is 14 residues long. The CDR3 bases are TGTGCCAGCAGGAAAATGGACTCTGGAAACACCATATATTTT. Translated, it gives CASRKMDSGNTIYF.

This chain connects TRBV30 to TRBJ1-1; 8 bases align to TRBD1. Germline V gene sequence: CDR1 GTSNPN, CDR2 SVGIG (reference sequence). V dropped 3 bases and J dropped 6; count of bases not matched to a gene: 6. The CDR3 consists of 13 residues. The CDR3, as DNA: TGTGCCTGGAGCAGAGACAGGGGTGCTGAAGCTTTCTTT. Residues: CAWSRDRGAEAFF.

A remark on this clonotype: The junction shows a germline mismatch at one end, possibly a read error. The chain has TRBV5-4 and TRBJ2-3, with 7 bases fitting TRBD2. Per germline, CDR1 SGHNT and CDR2 YYREEE (reference sequence). The CDR3 sequence is 15 residues long. CDR3 residues: CAISLVGGGSDTQYF. CDR3 nucleotides: TGTGCCATCAGCTTGGTTGGGGGGGGGTCAGATACGCAGTATTTT.